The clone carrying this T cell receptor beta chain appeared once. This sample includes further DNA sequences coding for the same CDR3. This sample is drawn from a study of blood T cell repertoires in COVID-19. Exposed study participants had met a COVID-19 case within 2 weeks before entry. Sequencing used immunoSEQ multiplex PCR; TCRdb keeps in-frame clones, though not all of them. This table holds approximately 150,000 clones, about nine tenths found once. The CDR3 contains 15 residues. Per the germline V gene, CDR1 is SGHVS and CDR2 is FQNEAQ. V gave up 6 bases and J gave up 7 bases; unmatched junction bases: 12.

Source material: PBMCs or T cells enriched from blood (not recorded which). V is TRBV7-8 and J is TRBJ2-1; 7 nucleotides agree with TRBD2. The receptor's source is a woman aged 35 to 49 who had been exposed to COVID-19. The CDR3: CASRPSGGVWNEQFF. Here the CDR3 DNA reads TGTGCCAGCAGGCCTTCGGGGGGAGTGTGGAATGAGCAGTTCTTC. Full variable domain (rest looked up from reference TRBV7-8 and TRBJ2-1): GAGVSQSPRYKVAKRGQDVALRCDPISGHVSLFWYQQALGQGPEFLTYFQNEAQLDKSGLPSDRFFAERPEGSVSTLKIQRTQQEDSAVYLCASRPSGGVWNEQFFGPGTRLTVL.